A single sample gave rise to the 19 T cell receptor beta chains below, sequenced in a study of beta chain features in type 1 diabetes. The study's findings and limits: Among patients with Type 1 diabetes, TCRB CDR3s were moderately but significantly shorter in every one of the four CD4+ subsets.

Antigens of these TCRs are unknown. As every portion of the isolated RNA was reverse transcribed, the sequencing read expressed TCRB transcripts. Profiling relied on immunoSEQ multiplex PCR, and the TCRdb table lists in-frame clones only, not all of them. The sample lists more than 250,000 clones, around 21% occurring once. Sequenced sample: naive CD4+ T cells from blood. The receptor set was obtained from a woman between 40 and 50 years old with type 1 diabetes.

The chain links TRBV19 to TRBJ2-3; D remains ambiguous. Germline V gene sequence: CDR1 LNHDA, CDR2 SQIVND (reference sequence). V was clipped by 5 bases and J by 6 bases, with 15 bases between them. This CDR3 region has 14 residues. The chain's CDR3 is CASSAPEAPDTQYF. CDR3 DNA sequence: TGTGCCAGTAGTGCCCCAGAGGCGCCGGATACGCAGTATTTT.

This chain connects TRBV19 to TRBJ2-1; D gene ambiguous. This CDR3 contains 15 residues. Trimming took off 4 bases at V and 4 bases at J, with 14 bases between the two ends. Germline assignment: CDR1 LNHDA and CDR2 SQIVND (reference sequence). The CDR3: CASSNIASWYNEQFF. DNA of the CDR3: TGTGCCAGTAGTAATATAGCTTCATGGTACAATGAGCAGTTCTTC. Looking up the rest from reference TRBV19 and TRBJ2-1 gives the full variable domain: DGGITQSPKYLFRKEGQNVTLSCEQNLNHDAMYWYRQDPGQGLRLIYYSQIVNDFQKGDIAEGYSVSREKKESFPLTVTSAQKNPTAFYLCASSNIASWYNEQFFGPGTRLTVL.

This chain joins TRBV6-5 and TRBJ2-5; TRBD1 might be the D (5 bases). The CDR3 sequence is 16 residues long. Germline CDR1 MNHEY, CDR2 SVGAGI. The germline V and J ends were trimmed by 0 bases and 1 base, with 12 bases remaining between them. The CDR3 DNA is TGTGCCAGCAGTTACTCGATGCCAGGGATCCAAGAGACCCAGTACTTC. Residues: CASSYSMPGIQETQYF.

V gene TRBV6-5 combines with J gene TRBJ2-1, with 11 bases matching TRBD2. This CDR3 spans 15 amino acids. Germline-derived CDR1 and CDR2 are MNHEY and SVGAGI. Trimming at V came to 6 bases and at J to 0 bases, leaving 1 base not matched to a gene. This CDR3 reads CASRLAGVSYNEQFF. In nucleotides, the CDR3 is TGTGCCAGCAGACTAGCGGGAGTCTCCTACAATGAGCAGTTCTTC.

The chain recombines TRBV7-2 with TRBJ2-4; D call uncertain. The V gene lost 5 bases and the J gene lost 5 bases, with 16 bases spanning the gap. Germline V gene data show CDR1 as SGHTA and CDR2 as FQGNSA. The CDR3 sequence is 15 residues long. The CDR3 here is CASSPGVARENIQYF. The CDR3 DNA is TGTGCCAGCAGCCCTGGAGTAGCACGGGAAAACATTCAGTACTTC.

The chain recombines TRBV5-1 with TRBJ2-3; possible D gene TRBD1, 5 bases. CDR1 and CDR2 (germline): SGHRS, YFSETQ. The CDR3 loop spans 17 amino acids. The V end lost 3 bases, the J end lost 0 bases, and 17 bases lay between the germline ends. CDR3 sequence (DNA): TGCGCCAGCAGCTCAGGACACCTCGGAACTAGCACAGATACGCAGTATTTT. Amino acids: CASSSGHLGTSTDTQYF.

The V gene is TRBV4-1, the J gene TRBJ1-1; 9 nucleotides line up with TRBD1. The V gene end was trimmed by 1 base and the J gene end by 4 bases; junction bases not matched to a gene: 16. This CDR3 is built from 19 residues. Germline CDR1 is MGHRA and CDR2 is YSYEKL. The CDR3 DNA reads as TGCGCCAGCAGCCAAGCCAATTCCGGGACAGGGCGACTAGGCACTGAAGCTTTCTTT. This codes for CASSQANSGTGRLGTEAFF.

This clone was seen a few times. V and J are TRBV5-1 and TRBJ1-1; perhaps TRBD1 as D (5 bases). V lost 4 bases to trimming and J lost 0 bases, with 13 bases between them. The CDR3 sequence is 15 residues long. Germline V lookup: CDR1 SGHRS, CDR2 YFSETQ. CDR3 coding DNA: TGCGCCAGCAGCGTATTCACAGGAATGAACACTGAAGCTTTCTTT. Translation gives CASSVFTGMNTEAFF. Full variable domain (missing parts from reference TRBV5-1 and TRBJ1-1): KAGVTQTPRYLIKTRGQQVTLSCSPISGHRSVSWYQQTPGQGLQFLFEYFSETQRNKGNFPGRFSGRQFSNSRSEMNVSTLELGDSALYLCASSVFTGMNTEAFFGQGTRLTVV.

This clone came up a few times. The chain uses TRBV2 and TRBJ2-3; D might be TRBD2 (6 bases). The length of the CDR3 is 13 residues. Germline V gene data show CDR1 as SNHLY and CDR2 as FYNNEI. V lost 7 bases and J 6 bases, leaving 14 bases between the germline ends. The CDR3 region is CASMTGGEDTQYF. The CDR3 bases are TGTGCCAGCATGACCGGAGGGGAGGATACGCAGTATTTT.

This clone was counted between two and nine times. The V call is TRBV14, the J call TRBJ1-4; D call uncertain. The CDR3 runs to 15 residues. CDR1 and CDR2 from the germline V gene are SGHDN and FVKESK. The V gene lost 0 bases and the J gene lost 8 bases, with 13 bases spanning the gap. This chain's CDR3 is CASSQDTSRWEKLFF. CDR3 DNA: TGTGCCAGCAGCCAAGATACCTCCAGGTGGGAAAAACTGTTTTTT.

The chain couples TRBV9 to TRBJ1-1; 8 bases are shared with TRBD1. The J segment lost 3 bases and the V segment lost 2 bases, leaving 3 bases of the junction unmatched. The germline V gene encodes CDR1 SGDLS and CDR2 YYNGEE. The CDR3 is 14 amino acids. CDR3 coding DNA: TGTGCCAGCAGCGTGGACAGGGCGGACACTGAAGCTTTCTTT. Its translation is CASSVDRADTEAFF.

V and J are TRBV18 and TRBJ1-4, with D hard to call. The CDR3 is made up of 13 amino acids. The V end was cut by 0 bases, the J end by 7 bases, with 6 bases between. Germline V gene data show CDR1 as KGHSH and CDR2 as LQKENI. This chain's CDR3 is CASSPPTAEKLFF. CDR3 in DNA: TGTGCCAGCTCACCACCAACAGCTGAAAAACTGTTTTTT.

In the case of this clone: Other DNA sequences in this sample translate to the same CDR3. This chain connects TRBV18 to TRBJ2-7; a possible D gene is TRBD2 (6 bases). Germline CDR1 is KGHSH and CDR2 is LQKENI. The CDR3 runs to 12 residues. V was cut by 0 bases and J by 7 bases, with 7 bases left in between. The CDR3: CASSPPGGEQYF. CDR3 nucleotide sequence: TGTGCCAGCTCACCACCCGGGGGTGAGCAGTACTTC.

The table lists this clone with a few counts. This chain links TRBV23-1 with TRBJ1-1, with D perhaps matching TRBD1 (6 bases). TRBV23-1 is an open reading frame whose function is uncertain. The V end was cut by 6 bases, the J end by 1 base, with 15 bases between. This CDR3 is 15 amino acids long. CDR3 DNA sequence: TGCGCCAGCAGGGTTCCGGGACAACAGAACACTGAAGCTTTCTTT. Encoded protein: CASRVPGQQNTEAFF.

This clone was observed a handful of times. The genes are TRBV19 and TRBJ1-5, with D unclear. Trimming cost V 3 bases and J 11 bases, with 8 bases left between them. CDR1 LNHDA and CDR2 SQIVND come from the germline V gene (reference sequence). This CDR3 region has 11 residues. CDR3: CASSMWGAQHF. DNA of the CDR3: TGTGCCAGTAGTATGTGGGGAGCCCAGCATTTT.

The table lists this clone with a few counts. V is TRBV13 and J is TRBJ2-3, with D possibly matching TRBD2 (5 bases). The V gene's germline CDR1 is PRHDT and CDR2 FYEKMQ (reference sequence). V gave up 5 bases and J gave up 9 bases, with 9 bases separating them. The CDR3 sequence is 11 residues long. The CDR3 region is CASSVSATQYF. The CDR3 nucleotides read TGTGCCAGCAGCGTTAGCGCCACGCAGTATTTT.

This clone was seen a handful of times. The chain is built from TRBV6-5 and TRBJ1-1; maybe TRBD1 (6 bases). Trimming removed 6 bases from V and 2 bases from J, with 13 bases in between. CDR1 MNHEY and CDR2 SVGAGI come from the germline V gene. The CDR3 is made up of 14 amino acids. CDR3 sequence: CASSSEQGNTEAFF. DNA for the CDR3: TGTGCCAGCAGCTCAGAACAGGGCAACACTGAAGCTTTCTTT.

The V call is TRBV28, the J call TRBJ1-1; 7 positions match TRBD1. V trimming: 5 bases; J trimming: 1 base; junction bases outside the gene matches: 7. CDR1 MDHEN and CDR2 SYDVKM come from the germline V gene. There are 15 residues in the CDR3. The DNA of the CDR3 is TGTGCCAGCAGTCCCTCCAGGGGGAGGAACACTGAAGCTTTCTTT. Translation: CASSPSRGRNTEAFF.

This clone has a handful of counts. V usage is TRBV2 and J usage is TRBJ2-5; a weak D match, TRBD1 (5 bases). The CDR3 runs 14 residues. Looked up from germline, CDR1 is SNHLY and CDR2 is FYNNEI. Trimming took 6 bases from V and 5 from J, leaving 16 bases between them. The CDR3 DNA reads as TGTGCCAGCAGAGGTGGGCAGGGCCGCGAGACCCAGTACTTC. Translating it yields CASRGGQGRETQYF.